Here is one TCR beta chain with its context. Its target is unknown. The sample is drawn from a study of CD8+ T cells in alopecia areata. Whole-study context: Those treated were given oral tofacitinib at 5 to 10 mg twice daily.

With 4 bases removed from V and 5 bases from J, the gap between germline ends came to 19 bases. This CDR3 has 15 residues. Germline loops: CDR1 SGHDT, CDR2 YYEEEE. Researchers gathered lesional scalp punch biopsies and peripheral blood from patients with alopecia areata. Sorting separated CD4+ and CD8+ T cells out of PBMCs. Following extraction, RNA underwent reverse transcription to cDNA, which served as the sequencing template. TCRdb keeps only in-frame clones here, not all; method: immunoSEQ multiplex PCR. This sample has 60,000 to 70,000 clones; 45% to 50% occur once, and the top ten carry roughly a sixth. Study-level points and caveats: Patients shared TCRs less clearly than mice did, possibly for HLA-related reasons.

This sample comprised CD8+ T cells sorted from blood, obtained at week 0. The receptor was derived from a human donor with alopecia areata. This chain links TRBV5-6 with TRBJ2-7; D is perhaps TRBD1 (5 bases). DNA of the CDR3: TGTGCCAGCAGCCCGGACACCGGCGACACTAACGAGCAGTACTTC. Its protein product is CASSPDTGDTNEQYF.